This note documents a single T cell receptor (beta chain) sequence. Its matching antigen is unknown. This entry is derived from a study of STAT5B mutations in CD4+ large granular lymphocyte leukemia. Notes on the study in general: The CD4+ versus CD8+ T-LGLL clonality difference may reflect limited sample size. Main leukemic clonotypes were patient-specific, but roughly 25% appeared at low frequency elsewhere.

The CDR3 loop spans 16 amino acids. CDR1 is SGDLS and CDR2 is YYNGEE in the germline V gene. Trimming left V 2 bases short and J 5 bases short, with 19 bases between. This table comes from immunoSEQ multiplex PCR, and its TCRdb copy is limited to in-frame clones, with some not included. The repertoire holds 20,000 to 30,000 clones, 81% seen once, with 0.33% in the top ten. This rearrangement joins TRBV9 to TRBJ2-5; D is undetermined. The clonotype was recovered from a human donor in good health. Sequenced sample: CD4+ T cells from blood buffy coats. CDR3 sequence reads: CASSVRAATTRETQYF. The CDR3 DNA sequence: TGTGCCAGCAGCGTTCGGGCCGCCACGACGAGGGAGACCCAGTACTTC.